The rows below give T cell receptor beta chains drawn from one sample of a study of neurological immune-mediated disorders. TCRdb independently ran MiXCR on the 5' RACE reads; one entry per CDR3 protein. The sample lists some 30,000 distinct CDR3 sequences, approximately 15% occurring once. The sequencing sample was made of PBMCs. These receptors were obtained from a man between 65 and 85 years old in good health. CDR3s include the opening cysteine and the closing phenylalanine or tryptophan. A D gene is named only where the DNA matches it firmly. Clone sizes are shown as how often the clone was seen (once, few, many) or a class if it is expanded.

j_call: TRBJ2-2; cdr3_length: 16; v_call: TRBV2; d_call: NA; clone_size: many; cdr3_nt: TGTGCCAGCAGTGATTGGGGGACCGGTAGCACCGGGGAGCTGTTTTTT; cdr3_aa: CASSDWGTGSTGELFF
j_call: TRBJ1-2; cdr3_length: 16; v_call: TRBV6-6; d_call: NA; clone_size: many; cdr3_nt: TGTGCCAGCAATTTATTGCCGGCAGGGGCCGGACGTGGCTACACCTTC; cdr3_aa: CASNLLPAGAGRGYTF
j_call: TRBJ1-6; cdr3_length: 15; v_call: TRBV7-2; d_call: TRBD1; clone_size: many; cdr3_nt: TGTGCCAGCAGCCTTCGACAGGGGGCTAATTCACCCCTCCACTTT; cdr3_aa: CASSLRQGANSPLHF
j_call: TRBJ2-3; cdr3_length: 17; v_call: TRBV7-9; d_call: TRBD2; clone_size: many; cdr3_nt: TGTGCCAGCAGCTCATCTATATGGGGGGGATCCACAGATACGCAGTATTTT; cdr3_aa: CASSSSIWGGSTDTQYF
j_call: TRBJ1-2; cdr3_length: 14; v_call: TRBV5-1; d_call: NA; clone_size: many; cdr3_nt: TGCGCCAGCAGCAAACAGACAGCGAACTATGGCTACACCTTC; cdr3_aa: CASSKQTANYGYTF
j_call: TRBJ1-2; cdr3_length: 15; v_call: TRBV18; d_call: NA; clone_size: many; cdr3_nt: TGTGCCAGCTCACCACCGTCCAGAATAGACTATGGCTACACCTTC; cdr3_aa: CASSPPSRIDYGYTF
j_call: TRBJ2-1; cdr3_length: 15; v_call: TRBV29-1; d_call: TRBD2; clone_size: many; cdr3_nt: TGCAGCGTTGAAAACCGTCTAGCGGGAGAAATTGAGCAGTTCTTC; cdr3_aa: CSVENRLAGEIEQFF
j_call: TRBJ1-3; cdr3_length: 15; v_call: TRBV7-9; d_call: NA; clone_size: many; cdr3_nt: TGTGCCAGCAGCTCCCGCGGGGTTACTGGAAACACCATATATTTT; cdr3_aa: CASSSRGVTGNTIYF
j_call: TRBJ1-2; cdr3_length: 15; v_call: TRBV20-1; d_call: NA; clone_size: many; cdr3_nt: TGCAGTGCTAGAGCTCTCGGGCCCACCGGGGACGGCTACACCTTC; cdr3_aa: CSARALGPTGDGYTF
j_call: TRBJ2-5; cdr3_length: 15; v_call: TRBV14; d_call: TRBD2; clone_size: many; cdr3_nt: TGTGCCAGCAGCGATACGGGACTAGCTCAAGAGACCCAGTACTTC; cdr3_aa: CASSDTGLAQETQYF